This T cell receptor (beta chain) came from a study of shared clonotypes between healthy human individuals. Whole-study findings and limits: Around 5.4% of naive CD4 clonotypes were common to a few donors. Only blood was sampled; tissue repertoires likely differ.

Libraries were prepared by immunoSEQ multiplex PCR; TCRdb keeps only in-frame clonotypes and omits some of them. In the table there are approximately 530,000 clones, roughly 95% of which are singletons. For this clone: Its antigen is currently unknown.

Subsets obtained from CD4+ cells comprised CD45RA+ naive and CD45RA-negative memory cells. The CDR3 is 15 residues long. Germline lookup yields CDR1 KGHSH and CDR2 LQKENI. V trimming: 3 bases; J trimming: 2 bases; junction bases outside the gene matches: 7. Sequencing used naive CD4+ T cells sorted from blood. Described subset: CD45RA+ positively selected. This TCR came from a woman aged 25-40 years in good health. The chain links TRBV18 to TRBJ2-7, with 7 bases aligning to TRBD2. The CDR3 DNA reads TGTGCCAGCTCACCCACGCCTAGCGGACCCTACGAGCAGTACTTC. It codes for CASSPTPSGPYEQYF. Full variable domain (missing parts from reference TRBV18 and TRBJ2-7): NAGVMQNPRHLVRRRGQEARLRCSPMKGHSHVYWYRQLPEEGLKFMVYLQKENIIDESGMPKERFSAEFPKEGPSILRIQQVVRGDSAAYFCASSPTPSGPYEQYFGPGTRLTVT.